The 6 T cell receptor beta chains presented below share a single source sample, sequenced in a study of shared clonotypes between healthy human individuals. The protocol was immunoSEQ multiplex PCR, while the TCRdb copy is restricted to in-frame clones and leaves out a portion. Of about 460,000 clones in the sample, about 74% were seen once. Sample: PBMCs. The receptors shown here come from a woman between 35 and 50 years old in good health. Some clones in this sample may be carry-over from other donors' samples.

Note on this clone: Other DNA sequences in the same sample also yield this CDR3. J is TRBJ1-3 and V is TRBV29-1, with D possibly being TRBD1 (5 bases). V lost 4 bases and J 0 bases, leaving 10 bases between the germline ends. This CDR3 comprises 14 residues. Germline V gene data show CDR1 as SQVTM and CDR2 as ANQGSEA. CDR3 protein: CSVVKGSSGNTIYF. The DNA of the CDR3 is TGCAGCGTTGTAAAGGGGAGCTCTGGAAACACCATATATTTT.

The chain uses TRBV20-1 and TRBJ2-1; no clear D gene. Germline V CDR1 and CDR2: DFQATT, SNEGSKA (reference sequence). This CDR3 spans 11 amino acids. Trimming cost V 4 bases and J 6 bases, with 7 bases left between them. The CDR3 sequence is CSAKNSNEQFF. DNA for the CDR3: TGCAGTGCTAAAAATAGCAATGAGCAGTTCTTC.

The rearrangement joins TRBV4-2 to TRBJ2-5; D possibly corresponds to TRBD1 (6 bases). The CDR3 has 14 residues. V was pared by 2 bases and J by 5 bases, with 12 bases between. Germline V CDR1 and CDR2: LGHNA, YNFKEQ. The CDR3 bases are TGTGCCAGCAGCCAACAGGGGAGTCCGGAGACCCAGTACTTC. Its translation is CASSQQGSPETQYF.

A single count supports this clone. The CDR3: CASSLDGRETQYF. The CDR3 bases are TGCGCCAGCAGCTTGGACGGGCGGGAGACCCAGTACTTC. The chain employs TRBV5-1 and TRBJ2-5; D remains unclear. Trimming left V 0 bases short and J 5 bases short, with 8 bases between. The CDR3 consists of 13 residues. Germline CDR1 and CDR2: SGHRS and YFSETQ.

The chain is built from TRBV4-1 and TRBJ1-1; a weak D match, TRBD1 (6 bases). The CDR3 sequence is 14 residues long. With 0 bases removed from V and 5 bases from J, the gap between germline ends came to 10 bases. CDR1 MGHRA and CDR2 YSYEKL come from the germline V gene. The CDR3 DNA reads TGCGCCAGCAGCCAAGATCGACAGGCAACTGAAGCTTTCTTT. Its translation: CASSQDRQATEAFF.

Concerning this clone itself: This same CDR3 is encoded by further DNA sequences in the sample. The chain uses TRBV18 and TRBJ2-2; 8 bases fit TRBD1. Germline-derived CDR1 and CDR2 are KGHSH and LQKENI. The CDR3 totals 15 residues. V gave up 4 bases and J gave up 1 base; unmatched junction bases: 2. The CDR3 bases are TGTGCCAGCTCACGGGACAGGCAGAACACCGGGGAGCTGTTTTTT. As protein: CASSRDRQNTGELFF.